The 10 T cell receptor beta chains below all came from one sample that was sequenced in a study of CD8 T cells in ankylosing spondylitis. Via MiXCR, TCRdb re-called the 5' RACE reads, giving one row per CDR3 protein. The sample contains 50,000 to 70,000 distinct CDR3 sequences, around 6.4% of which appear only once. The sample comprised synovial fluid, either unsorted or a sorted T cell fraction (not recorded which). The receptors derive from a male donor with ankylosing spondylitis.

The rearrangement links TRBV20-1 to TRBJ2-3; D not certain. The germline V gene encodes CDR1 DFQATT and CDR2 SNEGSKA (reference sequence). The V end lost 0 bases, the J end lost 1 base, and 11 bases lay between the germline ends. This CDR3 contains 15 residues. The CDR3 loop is CSAREGLLGTDTQYF. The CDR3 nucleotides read TGCAGTGCTAGAGAGGGTCTATTGGGCACAGATACGCAGTATTTT.

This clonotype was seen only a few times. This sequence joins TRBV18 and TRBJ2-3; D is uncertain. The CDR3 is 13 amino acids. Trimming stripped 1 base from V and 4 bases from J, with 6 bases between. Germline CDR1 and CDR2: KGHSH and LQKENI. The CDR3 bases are TGTGCCAGCTCACCACTGAACGCAGATACGCAGTATTTT. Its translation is CASSPLNADTQYF.

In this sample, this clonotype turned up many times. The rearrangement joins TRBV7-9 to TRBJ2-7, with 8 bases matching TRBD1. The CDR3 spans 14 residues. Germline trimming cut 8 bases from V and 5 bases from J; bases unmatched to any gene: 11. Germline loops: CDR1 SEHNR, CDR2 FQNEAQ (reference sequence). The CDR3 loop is CASLPSGGYNEQYF. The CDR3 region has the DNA TGTGCCAGCCTCCCTTCAGGGGGCTACAACGAGCAGTACTTC. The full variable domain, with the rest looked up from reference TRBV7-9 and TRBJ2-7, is DTGVSQNPRHKITKRGQNVTFRCDPISEHNRLYWYRQTLGQGPEFLTYFQNEAQLEKSRLLSDRFSAERPKGSFSTLEIQRTEQGDSAMYLCASLPSGGYNEQYFGPGTRLTVT.

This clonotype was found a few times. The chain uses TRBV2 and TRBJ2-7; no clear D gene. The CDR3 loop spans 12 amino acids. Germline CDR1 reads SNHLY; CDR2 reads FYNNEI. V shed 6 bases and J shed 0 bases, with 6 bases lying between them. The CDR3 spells CASSFPSYEQYF. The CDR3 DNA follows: TGTGCCAGCAGCTTCCCCTCCTACGAGCAGTACTTC.

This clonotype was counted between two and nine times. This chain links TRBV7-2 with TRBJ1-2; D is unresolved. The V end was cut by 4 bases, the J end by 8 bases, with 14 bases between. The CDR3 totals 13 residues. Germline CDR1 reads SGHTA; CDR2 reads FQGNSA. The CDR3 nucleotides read TGTGCCAGCAGCTCCCAGACAAGGATGGGCTACACCTTC. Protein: CASSSQTRMGYTF.

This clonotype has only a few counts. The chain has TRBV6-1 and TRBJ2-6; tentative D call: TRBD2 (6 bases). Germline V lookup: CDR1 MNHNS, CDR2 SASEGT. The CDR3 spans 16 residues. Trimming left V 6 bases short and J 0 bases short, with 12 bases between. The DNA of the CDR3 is TGTGCCAGCAGGGGGGGACGCCCCTCTGGGGCCAACGTCCTGACTTTC. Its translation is CASRGGRPSGANVLTF.

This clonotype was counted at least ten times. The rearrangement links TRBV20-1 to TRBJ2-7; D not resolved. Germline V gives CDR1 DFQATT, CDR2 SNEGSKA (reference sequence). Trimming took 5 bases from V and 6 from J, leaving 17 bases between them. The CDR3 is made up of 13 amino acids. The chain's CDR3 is CSAETGPLGEQYF. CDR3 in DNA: TGCAGTGCTGAAACCGGGCCCTTGGGCGAGCAGTACTTC.

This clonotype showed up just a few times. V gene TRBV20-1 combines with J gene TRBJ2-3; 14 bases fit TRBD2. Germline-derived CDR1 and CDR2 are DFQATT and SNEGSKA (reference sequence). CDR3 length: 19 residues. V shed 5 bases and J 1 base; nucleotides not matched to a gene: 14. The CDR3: CSAAPWGTSGSLGTDTQYF. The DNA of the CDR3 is TGCAGTGCTGCCCCATGGGGGACTAGCGGGAGTTTGGGCACAGATACGCAGTATTTT.

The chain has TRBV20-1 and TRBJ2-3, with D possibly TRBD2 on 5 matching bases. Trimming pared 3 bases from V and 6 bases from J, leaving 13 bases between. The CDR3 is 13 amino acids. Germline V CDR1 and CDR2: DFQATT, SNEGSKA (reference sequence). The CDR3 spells CSARGRGRDTQYF. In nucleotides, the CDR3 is TGCAGTGCTAGGGGCCGGGGTCGGGATACGCAGTATTTT.

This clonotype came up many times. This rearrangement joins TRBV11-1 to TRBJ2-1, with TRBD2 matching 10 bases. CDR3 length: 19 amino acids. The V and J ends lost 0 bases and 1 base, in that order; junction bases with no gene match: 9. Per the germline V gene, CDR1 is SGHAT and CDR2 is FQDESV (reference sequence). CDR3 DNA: TGTGCCAGCAGCTTAGCAACCGGGACTAGCGTACCTTCCTACAATGAGCAGTTCTTC. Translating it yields CASSLATGTSVPSYNEQFF.